These 24 T cell receptor beta chains were sequenced from one sample in a study of blood T cell repertoires in COVID-19 (TCRdb year 2020). Library construction relied on the immunoSEQ multiplex PCR assay. The clones in this table, taken by TCRdb from immuneACCESS, are in-frame only. Not every clone is retained; where verified, under half of the shortfall comes from an unresolved V gene, and the cause of the rest is unknown. Within this sample are about 73,000 clones, with roughly 83% of them counted one time only. The biggest ten clones account for over 5% of the sample. The sample consisted of peripheral blood. The source of these receptors is a woman aged 55 to 70 with acute or convalescent COVID-19.

This clone was seen a few times. V usage is TRBV19 and J usage is TRBJ1-5; D may be TRBD1 (5 bases). The germline CDR1 and CDR2 sequences are LNHDA and SQIVND (reference sequence). V was trimmed by 7 bases and J by 4 bases, leaving 14 bases between them. This CDR3 has 14 residues. CDR3 sequence: CASKSAGLNQPQHF. CDR3 sequence (DNA): TGTGCCAGTAAGTCGGCAGGGCTAAATCAGCCCCAGCATTTT.

J is TRBJ1-6 and V is TRBV18; 7 nucleotides match TRBD1. CDR3 length equals 14 residues. V shed 6 bases and J 12 bases; nucleotides not matched to a gene: 11. Germline assignment: CDR1 KGHSH and CDR2 LQKENI. The CDR3 region has the DNA TGTGCCAGCTCCCTGACAGGGTCGGAGAAACCCCTCCACTTT. Translated, it gives CASSLTGSEKPLHF.

The chain recombines TRBV7-3 with TRBJ1-1; a weak D match, TRBD1 (5 bases). Trimming removed 1 base from V and 4 bases from J, with 10 bases in between. In germline, CDR1 is SGHTA, CDR2 FQGTGA. CDR3 length: 14 residues. The CDR3 is CASSLNPGVTEAFF. CDR3 nucleotide sequence: TGTGCCAGCAGCTTAAATCCGGGGGTCACTGAAGCTTTCTTT.

The sample holds a few counts of this clone. This chain uses TRBV5-1 with TRBJ1-2; D might be TRBD1 (5 bases). Per the germline V gene, CDR1 is SGHRS and CDR2 is YFSETQ. V was trimmed by 4 bases and J by 2 bases, leaving 15 bases between them. This CDR3 has 15 residues. The CDR3 region is CASSAGSSGNYGYTF. CDR3 bases: TGCGCCAGCAGCGCTGGATCGTCAGGGAACTATGGCTACACCTTC.

In this sample, this clone turned up once. CDR3 loop: CASSLDAGTYEQYF. The CDR3 DNA reads as TGCGCCAGCAGCTTGGATGCAGGCACCTACGAGCAGTACTTC. The V call is TRBV5-1, the J call TRBJ2-7, with D hard to call. The CDR3 extends over 14 amino acids. The germline V and J ends were trimmed by 0 bases and 2 bases, with 9 bases remaining between them. Germline lookup yields CDR1 SGHRS and CDR2 YFSETQ.

V gene TRBV5-1 combines with J gene TRBJ1-1, with no clear D. V was cut by 4 bases and J by 1 base, with 17 bases left in between. The CDR3 has 16 amino acids. Per germline, CDR1 SGHRS and CDR2 YFSETQ. In DNA, the CDR3 is TGCGCCAGCAGCGCTACCCAGGACTTAAAGAACACTGAAGCTTTCTTT. It translates to CASSATQDLKNTEAFF.

The rearrangement joins TRBV29-1 to TRBJ1-3; D is uncertain. V lost 4 bases and J lost 0, with 10 bases in between. CDR3 length: 14 amino acids. CDR1 and CDR2 from the germline V gene are SQVTM and ANQGSEA. CDR3 region: CSVGVSPSGNTIYF. CDR3 DNA: TGCAGCGTTGGAGTGTCCCCCTCTGGAAACACCATATATTTT.

The V and J genes are TRBV7-6 and TRBJ1-3, with unresolved D. Trimming took 1 base from V and 0 from J, leaving 7 bases between them. The CDR3 covers 15 residues. The V gene's germline CDR1 is SGHVS and CDR2 FNYEAQ. The CDR3 region is CASSLVSGSGNTIYF. DNA for the CDR3: TGTGCCAGCAGCTTAGTATCAGGCTCTGGAAACACCATATATTTT.

The CDR3 is CASSLGDRDHTIYF. The DNA of the CDR3 is TGTGCCAGCAGCTTAGGGGACAGGGATCACACCATATATTTT. This rearrangement joins TRBV7-6 to TRBJ1-3; 9 nucleotides match TRBD1. This CDR3 comprises 14 residues. V was pared by 1 base and J by 8 bases, with 3 bases of the junction left unmatched. Per germline, CDR1 SGHVS and CDR2 FNYEAQ.

This clone was seen a single time. The chain uses TRBV2 and TRBJ1-1; no clear D gene. The V gene lost 2 bases and the J gene lost 6 bases, with 16 bases spanning the gap. In germline, CDR1 is SNHLY, CDR2 FYNNEI. The CDR3 extends over 15 amino acids. The CDR3 DNA reads as TGTGCCAGCAGTGAAAACCCCGACTTTGGCTCTGAAGCTTTCTTT. It translates to CASSENPDFGSEAFF.

The CDR3 reads CASSHRSEDRASGNTIYF. The DNA of the CDR3 is TGTGCCAGCAGCCATCGCTCGGAAGACAGGGCCTCTGGAAACACCATATATTTT. The V and J genes are TRBV9 and TRBJ1-3; TRBD1 aligns across 7 bases. With 4 bases clipped from V and 0 bases from J, the junction kept 13 bases outside the gene matches. The CDR3 length is 18 residues. Germline CDR1 and CDR2: SGDLS and YYNGEE.

The chain carries TRBV11-1 and TRBJ2-7; no firm D call. V was trimmed by 5 bases and J by 1 base, leaving 9 bases between them. Germline lookup yields CDR1 SGHAT and CDR2 FQDESV (reference sequence). This CDR3 has 13 amino acids. The DNA for the CDR3 is TGTGCCAGCAGCCCAAAGGAGTCCTACGAGCAGTACTTC. It encodes CASSPKESYEQYF.

CDR3 in DNA: TGTGCCAGCAGTGAAGAGGGTTTCGGGAGACAGGGGGTGTCTGGGGCCAACGTCCTGACTTTC. As protein: CASSEEGFGRQGVSGANVLTF. The chain uses TRBV6-1 and TRBJ2-6, with 9 bases lining up with TRBD1. Unmatched junction bases numbered 14, after V lost 1 base and J lost 1 base. Germline V gene lookup returns CDR1 MNHNS and CDR2 SASEGT. The CDR3 loop spans 21 amino acids.

The V and J genes are TRBV19 and TRBJ1-3; D remains unclear. CDR1 and CDR2 from the germline V gene are LNHDA and SQIVND (reference sequence). This CDR3 contains 13 residues. Trimming shortened V by 4 bases and J by 3 bases, and 7 bases separated the two germline ends. The CDR3 region is CASSTRGGNTIYF. The CDR3 bases are TGTGCCAGTAGTACCCGCGGTGGAAACACCATATATTTT.

This clone was detected only once. The J gene is TRBJ2-5, the V gene TRBV7-9; 7 nucleotides align to TRBD1. Germline CDR1 is SEHNR and CDR2 is FQNEAQ (reference sequence). The CDR3 length is 14 residues. V lost 0 bases and J lost 2; bases outside the gene matches: 0. CDR3 sequence: CASSLATGQETQYF. DNA for the CDR3: TGTGCCAGCAGCTTAGCGACAGGGCAAGAGACCCAGTACTTC. The entire variable domain, with the rest obtained from reference TRBV7-9 and TRBJ2-5, is as follows: DTGVSQNPRHKITKRGQNVTFRCDPISEHNRLYWYRQTLGQGPEFLTYFQNEAQLEKSRLLSDRFSAERPKGSFSTLEIQRTEQGDSAMYLCASSLATGQETQYFGPGTRLLVL.

This clone was seen only a few times. CDR3: CASSQVPGYGYGYTF. The DNA of the CDR3 is TGTGCCAGCAGCCAAGTCCCAGGGTATGGCTATGGCTACACCTTC. V is TRBV3-1 (or the pseudogene TRBV3-2) and J is TRBJ1-2, with D perhaps matching TRBD1 (5 bases). Germline CDR1 reads LGHDT; CDR2 reads YNNKEL (reference sequence). The CDR3 length is 15 residues. The germline V and J ends were trimmed by 1 base and 4 bases, with 13 bases remaining between them.

The CDR3 sequence: CASSRQGGGYTF. Here the CDR3 DNA reads TGTGCCAGCAGCCGACAGGGGGGTGGCTACACCTTC. The J gene is TRBJ1-2, the V gene TRBV12-3 or TRBV12-4, with 9 bases lining up with TRBD1. This CDR3 is 12 amino acids long. With V trimmed by 6 bases and J by 7 bases, 3 bases remained unmatched.

The rearrangement joins TRBV2 to TRBJ1-2, with no clear D. Trimming stripped 6 bases from V and 6 bases from J, with 8 bases between. The CDR3 is 11 amino acids. From germline, CDR1 is SNHLY and CDR2 FYNNEI. The CDR3 DNA follows: TGTGCCAGCAGCCCTTTTGATGGCTACACCTTC. Its translation: CASSPFDGYTF.

The rearrangement links TRBV4-1 to TRBJ2-7; weak D call: TRBD1 (7 bases). The CDR3 consists of 15 residues. Germline V gene data show CDR1 as MGHRA and CDR2 as YSYEKL. V was shortened by 3 bases and J by 3 bases, with 15 bases between the two germline ends. In nucleotides, the CDR3 is TGCGCCAGCAGCCAGGGCGCGGGACAGAGCTACGAGCAGTACTTC. It is translated as CASSQGAGQSYEQYF.

This clone was detected only once. The CDR3 DNA follows: TGCGCCAGCAGCGATCGGGACAGGGCGGGCAATGAGCAGTTCTTC. It translates to CASSDRDRAGNEQFF. The chain combines TRBV5-1 with TRBJ2-1; TRBD1 aligns across 9 bases. Germline CDR1 and CDR2: SGHRS and YFSETQ. The length of the CDR3 is 15 residues. V lost 4 bases and J lost 6; bases outside the gene matches: 8.

In this sample, this clone turned up once. The chain couples TRBV6-6 to TRBJ1-1; D unresolved. The CDR3 is made up of 13 amino acids. Germline CDR1 MNHNY, CDR2 SVGAGI (reference sequence). The V end was cut by 0 bases, the J end by 7 bases, with 9 bases between. The CDR3 coding sequence is TGTGCCAGCAGTTACTCCCTCGCGGATGAAGCTTTCTTT. It translates to CASSYSLADEAFF.

The chain has TRBV29-1 and TRBJ1-1, with 7 bases that match TRBD1. This CDR3 has 13 amino acids. V shed 6 bases, J shed 1 base, and the junction held 5 bases outside the gene matches. Germline V gene sequence: CDR1 SQVTM, CDR2 ANQGSEA. CDR3 sequence reads: CSVRTGPNTEAFF. The CDR3 region has the DNA TGCAGCGTGCGGACAGGTCCGAACACTGAAGCTTTCTTT. Together with reference TRBV29-1 and TRBJ1-1, the CDR3 gives the full variable domain: SAVISQKPSRDICQRGTSLTIQCQVDSQVTMMFWYRQQPGQSLTLIATANQGSEATYESGFVIDKFPISRPNLTFSTLTVSNMSPEDSSIYLCSVRTGPNTEAFFGQGTRLTVV.

A single count supports this clone. The gene calls are TRBV5-1 and TRBJ1-2; 8 positions agree with TRBD1. The CDR3 is 20 residues long. Germline V gene data show CDR1 as SGHRS and CDR2 as YFSETQ. The V segment lost 4 bases and the J segment 2 bases; nucleotides outside the gene matches: 22. The DNA of the CDR3 is TGCGCCAGCAGCATCCCGACAGGGGCCGGGGGAGGAGGAGTCAACTATGGCTACACCTTC. As protein: CASSIPTGAGGGGVNYGYTF.

The chain couples TRBV11-3 to TRBJ2-3; TRBD1 matches at 9 bases. Germline V gene data show CDR1 as SGHNT and CDR2 as YENEEA. The ends lost 6 bases at V and 5 bases at J; junction bases unmatched: 9. The CDR3 sequence is 15 residues long. The CDR3 region is CASSRRGQGGDTQYF. The DNA for the CDR3 is TGTGCCAGCAGTAGAAGGGGACAGGGAGGAGATACGCAGTATTTT.